This passage covers 28 T cell receptor beta chains from one sample sequenced in a study of T cells in Graves' hyperthyroidism and ophthalmopathy. TCR beta CDR3 regions were amplified from RNA. Carried out on the TCR CDR3, a first-round RT-PCR used the HTBI primer set. Each CDR3 protein is one row after TCRdb ran MiXCR on the multiplex PCR reads. The sample includes over 650,000 distinct CDR3 sequences, about 15% of them seen just once. The source material was blood. The origin of the receptors is a man aged 18 to 29 with Graves' hyperthyroidism.

This clonotype was counted at least ten times. The chain uses TRBV2 and TRBJ1-5, with D unclear. Germline-derived CDR1 and CDR2 are SNHLY and FYNNEI. The CDR3 spans 14 residues. Trimming stripped 5 bases from V and 4 bases from J, with 12 bases between. This CDR3 is CASSPTAINQPQHF. As DNA, the CDR3 is TGTGCCAGCAGTCCTACGGCAATAAATCAGCCCCAGCATTTT.

This clonotype was seen many times. The chain employs TRBV20-1 and TRBJ2-7; tentative D call: TRBD2 (5 bases). This CDR3 comprises 12 residues. V lost 1 base to trimming and J lost 2 bases, with 6 bases between them. The germline gives CDR1 DFQATT, CDR2 SNEGSKA (reference sequence). The CDR3 coding sequence is TGCAGTGCTAGAGCGGGAACCTACGAGCAGTACTTC. Encoded protein: CSARAGTYEQYF.

The sample holds many counts of this clonotype. The chain links TRBV5-5 to TRBJ2-5, with 12 bases identical to TRBD1. Germline CDR1 is SGHKS and CDR2 is YYEKEE (reference sequence). This CDR3 is built from 16 residues. Germline trimming cut 4 bases from V and 5 bases from J; bases unmatched to any gene: 9. CDR3 sequence: CASSPGTGGNGETQYF. The CDR3 nucleotides are TGTGCCAGCAGCCCTGGGACAGGGGGCAACGGGGAGACCCAGTACTTC.

The sample holds many counts of this clonotype. This chain connects TRBV12-3 or TRBV12-4 to TRBJ2-2, with D perhaps assigned TRBD1 or TRBD2 (5 bases each). The CDR3 is 18 amino acids. Trimming stripped 4 bases from V and 0 bases from J, with 18 bases between. The CDR3 sequence is CASSSALPGTANTGELFF. For the CDR3, the DNA is TGTGCCAGCAGTTCAGCCCTGCCCGGGACGGCGAACACCGGGGAGCTGTTTTTT.

In DNA, the CDR3 is TGTGCCAGCAGCTTAGTTAGTAGGGCCTACAATGAGCAGTTCTTC. It codes for CASSLVSRAYNEQFF. V and J are TRBV5-5 and TRBJ2-1; D is unresolved. Trimming took 2 bases from V and 2 from J, leaving 11 bases between them. The CDR3 runs 15 residues. Germline-derived CDR1 and CDR2 are SGHKS and YYEKEE (reference sequence). Full variable domain (missing parts from reference TRBV5-5 and TRBJ2-1): DAGVTQSPTHLIKTRGQQVTLRCSPISGHKSVSWYQQVLGQGPQFIFQYYEKEERGRGNFPDRFSARQFPNYSSELNVNALLLGDSALYLCASSLVSRAYNEQFFGPGTRLTVL.

CDR3: CASSSRDTGRQPQHF. CDR3 in DNA: TGTGCCAGCAGTTCCCGGGACACTGGGAGGCAGCCCCAGCATTTT. This chain links TRBV6-9 with TRBJ1-5; D may be TRBD1 (6 bases). The germline CDR1 and CDR2 sequences are MNHGY and SVAAGI. There are 15 residues in the CDR3. Trimming removed 4 bases at V and 7 bases at J, with 17 bases between.

The V gene is TRBV7-3, the J gene TRBJ1-5; tentatively, D is TRBD1 (5 bases). Looked up from germline, CDR1 is SGHTA and CDR2 is FQGTGA. V was cut by 0 bases and J by 9 bases, with 15 bases left in between. This CDR3 has 15 amino acids. This CDR3 reads CASSLTTPRGGPQHF. The CDR3 region has the DNA TGTGCCAGCAGCTTAACGACACCACGTGGGGGGCCCCAGCATTTT.

This clonotype was observed many times. The chain couples TRBV20-1 to TRBJ1-2, with D unresolved. Trimming left V 0 bases short and J 3 bases short, with 14 bases between. CDR3 size: 15 residues. Germline CDR1 reads DFQATT; CDR2 reads SNEGSKA (reference sequence). CDR3 sequence: CSARDWMGFDYGYTF. The CDR3 DNA reads as TGCAGTGCTAGAGATTGGATGGGGTTCGACTATGGCTACACCTTC.

This rearrangement joins TRBV20-1 to TRBJ2-7; D is uncertain. The V end lost 1 base, the J end lost 1 base, and 8 bases lay between the germline ends. The CDR3 totals 13 residues. Germline V gene data show CDR1 as DFQATT and CDR2 as SNEGSKA (reference sequence). In nucleotides, the CDR3 is TGCAGTGCTAGAGGAAAGAGATCCTACGAGCAGTACTTC. Protein product: CSARGKRSYEQYF.

The chain joins TRBV20-1 to TRBJ2-7, with 9 bases identical to TRBD2. Germline lookup yields CDR1 DFQATT and CDR2 SNEGSKA (reference sequence). The CDR3 consists of 14 residues. The CDR3 reads CSGNGAGGSYEQYF. The CDR3 DNA reads TGCAGCGGGAACGGAGCGGGAGGCTCCTACGAGCAGTACTTC.

In this sample, this clonotype turned up a few times. The gene calls are TRBV7-9 and TRBJ2-3; 8 bases map to TRBD1. Germline V lookup: CDR1 SEHNR, CDR2 FQNEAQ (reference sequence). The ends lost 5 bases at V and 3 bases at J; junction bases unmatched: 10. The CDR3 spans 16 residues. This chain's CDR3 is CASSVLLDRATDTQYF. The DNA of the CDR3 is TGTGCCAGCAGCGTCTTGCTGGACAGGGCTACAGATACGCAGTATTTT.

Many counts were recorded for this clonotype. The V call is TRBV25-1, the J call TRBJ2-3; tentatively, D is TRBD2 (6 bases). CDR3 length equals 15 residues. The germline V and J ends were trimmed by 0 bases and 3 bases, with 10 bases remaining between them. Germline V gene lookup returns CDR1 MGHDK and CDR2 SYGVNS. This CDR3 reads CASSEYPGGTDTQYF. The CDR3 DNA reads TGTGCCAGCAGTGAATACCCCGGAGGGACAGATACGCAGTATTTT.

This clonotype turned up a few times. The chain joins TRBV18 to TRBJ2-1; 10 bases map to TRBD2. V trimming: 0 bases; J trimming: 7 bases; junction bases outside the gene matches: 6. Germline V CDR1 and CDR2: KGHSH, LQKENI. This CDR3 comprises 16 residues. CDR3 DNA sequence: TGTGCCAGCTCACCACCGGGGCTAGCGGGAGCGAATGAGCAGTTCTTC. Translated: CASSPPGLAGANEQFF.

This clonotype was seen more than once but under ten times. The J gene is TRBJ2-7, the V gene TRBV5-1; 10 bases align to TRBD2. The CDR3 is made up of 15 amino acids. Germline trimming cut 2 bases from V and 5 bases from J; bases unmatched to any gene: 7. The germline V gene encodes CDR1 SGHRS and CDR2 YFSETQ. The CDR3 DNA reads as TGCGCCAGCAGCTTTGGGCTAGCGGGAGTACACGAGCAGTACTTC. Translation: CASSFGLAGVHEQYF.

This clonotype has at least ten counts. The chain recombines TRBV28 with TRBJ1-2; D may be TRBD1 (6 bases). V was cut by 5 bases and J by 0 bases, with 10 bases left in between. Germline CDR1 reads MDHEN; CDR2 reads SYDVKM. The CDR3 contains 14 residues. CDR3 sequence reads: CASSLAGANYGYTF. Here the CDR3 DNA reads TGTGCCAGCAGTCTGGCAGGGGCTAACTATGGCTACACCTTC.

The V and J genes are TRBV20-1 and TRBJ1-1, with TRBD1 matching 9 bases. Germline-derived CDR1 and CDR2 are DFQATT and SNEGSKA (reference sequence). After removal of 8 bases from V and 3 bases from J, the junction contained 13 bases not matched to a gene. This CDR3 is built from 15 residues. This chain's CDR3 is CSTSTGGAEYTEAFF. CDR3 DNA sequence: TGCAGTACTTCAACAGGGGGCGCGGAGTACACTGAAGCTTTCTTT.

This clonotype was picked up many times. The V gene is TRBV27, the J gene TRBJ2-3, with 14 positions matching TRBD2. CDR1 and CDR2 from the germline V gene are MNHEY and SMNVEV (reference sequence). With 3 bases clipped from V and 7 bases from J, the junction kept 9 bases outside the gene matches. This CDR3 has 17 amino acids. CDR3 sequence (DNA): TGTGCCAGCAGTTTCACCGGGACTAGCGGGAGACTTAATACGCAGTATTTT. Its translation is CASSFTGTSGRLNTQYF.

The chain recombines TRBV7-8 with TRBJ2-1, with a weak D call TRBD1 (6 bases). V was clipped by 1 base and J by 12 bases, with 25 bases between them. Germline CDR1 SGHVS, CDR2 FQNEAQ. The CDR3 length is 17 residues. CDR3 DNA: TGTGCCAGCAGCTTAGGGGGGCTAGAAACCCTGTATCCAAGGCAGTTCTTC. It codes for CASSLGGLETLYPRQFF.

J is TRBJ1-3 and V is TRBV20-1; no clear D gene. The germline CDR1 and CDR2 sequences are DFQATT and SNEGSKA (reference sequence). There are 15 residues in the CDR3. The V end was cut by 5 bases, the J end by 0 bases, with 14 bases between. CDR3 sequence: CSAGDGRRSGNTIYF. Written as DNA, the CDR3 is TGCAGTGCTGGGGATGGGCGCCGCTCTGGAAACACCATATATTTT.

In this sample, this clonotype turned up a few times. V and J are TRBV2 and TRBJ1-1, with D possibly being TRBD1 (5 bases). Trimming left V 3 bases short and J 5 bases short, with 13 bases between. Germline V CDR1 and CDR2: SNHLY, FYNNEI. The CDR3 totals 14 residues. CDR3 nucleotide sequence: TGTGCCAGCAGTGAGAGGCAGGGTTGGACTGAAGCTTTCTTT. Residues: CASSERQGWTEAFF.

The V call is TRBV2, the J call TRBJ1-2; D possibly corresponds to TRBD1 (6 bases). V was clipped by 4 bases and J by 7 bases, with 7 bases between them. The CDR3 has 11 amino acids. CDR1 and CDR2 from the germline V gene are SNHLY and FYNNEI. CDR3 DNA: TGTGCCAGCAGTGTGGGGGCTGGCTACACCTTC. This translates into CASSVGAGYTF.

There are a few counts of this clonotype. The chain uses TRBV6-1 and TRBJ2-1; 8 nucleotides match TRBD2. CDR1 MNHNS and CDR2 SASEGT come from the germline V gene. V trimming: 6 bases; J trimming: 9 bases; junction bases outside the gene matches: 7. The CDR3 contains 13 residues. CDR3 sequence: CASRAGGSGEQFF. In DNA, the CDR3 is TGTGCCAGCAGGGCGGGAGGATCTGGTGAGCAGTTCTTC.

This clonotype was counted ten times or more. V usage is TRBV12-3 or TRBV12-4 and J usage is TRBJ1-1; D call uncertain. Trimming stripped 1 base from V and 0 bases from J, with 15 bases between. The CDR3 totals 17 residues. The CDR3 sequence is CASSLEALSSMNTEAFF. CDR3 bases: TGTGCCAGCAGTTTAGAGGCTTTGAGTTCTATGAACACTGAAGCTTTCTTT.

V usage is TRBV24-1 and J usage is TRBJ2-3; D is tentatively TRBD1 or TRBD2 (7 bases each). The CDR3 covers 15 residues. V was pared by 9 bases and J by 2 bases, with 17 bases between. Germline CDR1 KGHDR, CDR2 SFDVKD. In DNA, the CDR3 is TGTGCCACCGGGCGGGGGACAGAAGCCACAGATACGCAGTATTTT. Translation: CATGRGTEATDTQYF.

This clonotype appeared a few times. The chain combines TRBV9 with TRBJ2-2; D ambiguous. Trimming removed 0 bases from V and 6 bases from J, with 6 bases in between. Germline CDR1 reads SGDLS; CDR2 reads YYNGEE. The CDR3 contains 13 residues. The CDR3 region is CASSVVGSGELFF. The DNA of the CDR3 is TGTGCCAGCAGCGTAGTGGGGTCCGGGGAGCTGTTTTTT.

This clonotype was observed many times. V usage is TRBV28 and J usage is TRBJ2-7; 8 positions match TRBD1. This CDR3 is 14 amino acids long. The J segment lost 5 bases and the V segment lost 4 bases, leaving 7 bases of the junction unmatched. Germline CDR1 is MDHEN and CDR2 is SYDVKM. This CDR3 is CASSSGDRGHEQYF. CDR3 sequence (DNA): TGTGCCAGCAGTTCCGGTGACAGGGGACACGAGCAGTACTTC.

This clonotype was observed many times. The chain uses TRBV7-2 and TRBJ2-7, with D possibly TRBD2 on 5 matching bases. V lost 2 bases and J lost 6, with 11 bases in between. Germline CDR1 and CDR2: SGHTA and FQGNSA. CDR3 length: 13 residues. CDR3 coding DNA: TGTGCCAGCAGCTTAAGGTTGGCGGGCGAGCAGTACTTC. Protein: CASSLRLAGEQYF. Full variable domain (missing parts from reference TRBV7-2 and TRBJ2-7): GAGVSQSPSNKVTEKGKDVELRCDPISGHTALYWYRQSLGQGLEFLIYFQGNSAPDKSGLPSDRFSAERTGGSVSTLTIQRTQQEDSAVYLCASSLRLAGEQYFGPGTRLTVT.

This clonotype was observed many times. The rearrangement uses TRBV29-1 and TRBJ2-1; TRBD2 might be the D (6 bases). Germline loops: CDR1 SQVTM, CDR2 ANQGSEA. This CDR3 has 16 amino acids. Trimming removed 4 bases at V and 6 bases at J, with 22 bases between. Written as DNA, the CDR3 is TGCAGCGTTGCCGATCTTGGGGGGAGCTACTCCAATGAGCAGTTCTTC. Protein product: CSVADLGGSYSNEQFF.